The TCR beta chain described here comes from a study of breast tumors, draining lymph nodes, adjacent tissues. Samples came from axillary lymph nodes draining the breast cancer. This clonotype was counted ten times or more. Its target is unknown. TCRdb called the multiplex PCR reads again in MiXCR, with one record for every CDR3 protein. The sample has some 130,000 distinct CDR3 sequences, more than 20% seen once. This CDR3 spans 13 amino acids. V lost 4 bases to trimming and J lost 4 bases, with 10 bases between them. Germline CDR1 and CDR2: LNHDA and SQIVND (reference sequence). General study points: Tumor TCR diversity was below lymph nodes but above nontumor tissue.

The clonotype was recovered from a female donor with breast cancer. Some clones in this sample may be carry-over from other donors' samples. The sample consisted of axillary lymph node tissue. V is TRBV19 and J is TRBJ2-5; D is unclear. CDR3 nucleotides: TGTGCCAGTAGTAGTTCCCTTCTAGAGACCCAGTACTTC. Translation: CASSSSLLETQYF.